This T cell receptor (beta chain) was observed in a study of blood T cell repertoires in COVID-19 (TCRdb year 2020). Context from the whole study: Samples from collaborators originated in the United States, Italy and Spain and spanned both the acute and convalescent phases of COVID-19. Deeply sampled blood TCRbeta repertoires from subjects exposed to, actively infected with, or recovered from COVID-19 were included in the dataset. The repertoires were released in a freely available public database meant as a resource for research on the immune response to SARS-CoV-2. Nearly every sample came with metadata listing a de-identified subject ID, COVID-19 status, age in years and sex. Where available, HLA class I and class II types were obtained from metadata supplied by the sample provider rather than from assay-based typing. The material from the prospective study consisted of cDNA or gDNA derived from T cells, B-cell-depleted T cells, or PBMCs. Samples were obtained from the ongoing ImmuneRACE study (first 160 participants) and from about 1,300 subjects provided by 6 global collaborators.

Results the study describes overall, beyond this receptor: How much clinical and demographic metadata was included differed by source and by participant, and the metadata was provided uncurated.

Each collaborating institution followed its own protocols to collect whole blood in K2EDTA tubes. Collaborator samples were shipped for TCRbeta analysis as frozen whole blood, isolated PBMCs, or DNA extracted from either sample type. Trimming removed 7 bases from V and 5 bases from J; the gene matches leave 5 bases unexplained. The CDR3 holds 13 amino acids from the cysteine to the phenylalanine. Of all the DNA, just the CDR3 is kept, 39 bases in frame from base 1. CDR1 and CDR2 are drawn from the germline V gene (reference sequence): LNHDA, SQIVND. Notes on this clone: No antigen is known for it. The record has no base qualities; no much larger clone is one base away.

The immunoSEQ Assay, a bias-controlled multiplex PCR, was used to amplify TCRbeta CDR3 regions from genomic DNA. From the authors' description of their analysis: The number of nucleated cells in each sample was estimated from the amplification of reference gene primers within the assay. To quantify the absolute abundance of each unique TCRbeta CDR3 rearrangement, sequence reads were collapsed and filtered. Productive Simpson clonality was computed per sample as the square root of Simpson's diversity index over productive rearrangements. Sourced from immuneACCESS, this table was stored by TCRdb with only in-frame sequences that have V and J called. A share of the clones is absent; for the studies checked, an unresolved V gene accounts for under half, and the remainder has no known explanation. V, J and clone size derive from that table, while D and trimming were established from the DNA sequence. In all, the sample holds under 150,000 clones, and around 89% of those were seen once. Of the sample, approximately 4.4% falls within the top ten clones.

The source is a woman aged 45-59 years with acute or convalescent COVID-19. Sequences were obtained from peripheral blood. The chain uses TRBV19 and TRBJ1-5; 7 central nucleotides agree with TRBD1. The nucleotide sequence reads TGTGCCAGTACCAACAGGGGAGATCAGCCCCAGCATTTT. Translated, this is CASTNRGDQPQHF.